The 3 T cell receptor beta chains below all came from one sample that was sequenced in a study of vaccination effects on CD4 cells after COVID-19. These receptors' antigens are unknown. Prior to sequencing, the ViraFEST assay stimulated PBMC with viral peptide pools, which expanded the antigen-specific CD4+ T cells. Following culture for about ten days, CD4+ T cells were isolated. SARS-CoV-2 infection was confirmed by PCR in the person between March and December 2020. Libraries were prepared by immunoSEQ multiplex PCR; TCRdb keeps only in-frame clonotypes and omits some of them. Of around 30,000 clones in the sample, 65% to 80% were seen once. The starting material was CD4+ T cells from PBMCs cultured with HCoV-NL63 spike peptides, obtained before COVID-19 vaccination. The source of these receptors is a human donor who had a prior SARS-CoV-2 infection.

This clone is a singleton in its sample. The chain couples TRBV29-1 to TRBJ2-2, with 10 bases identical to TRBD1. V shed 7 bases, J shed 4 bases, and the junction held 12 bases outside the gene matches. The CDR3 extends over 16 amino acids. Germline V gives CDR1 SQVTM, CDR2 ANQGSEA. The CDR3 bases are TGCAGCGGCGGCCGCGGACAGGGGGGGGTCACCGGGGAGCTGTTTTTT. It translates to CSGGRGQGGVTGELFF.

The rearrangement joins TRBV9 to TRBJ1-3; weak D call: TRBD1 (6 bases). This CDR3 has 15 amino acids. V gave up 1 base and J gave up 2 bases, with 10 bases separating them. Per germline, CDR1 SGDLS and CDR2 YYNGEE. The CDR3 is CASSVQQGTGNTIYF. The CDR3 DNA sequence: TGTGCCAGCAGCGTACAACAGGGTACTGGAAACACCATATATTTT.

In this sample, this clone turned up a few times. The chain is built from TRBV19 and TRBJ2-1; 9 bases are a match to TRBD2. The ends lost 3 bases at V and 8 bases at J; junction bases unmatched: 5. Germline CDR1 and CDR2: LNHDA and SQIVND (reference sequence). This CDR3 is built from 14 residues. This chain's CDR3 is CASSIIGTSYEQFF. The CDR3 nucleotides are TGTGCCAGTAGTATTATTGGGACTAGCTATGAGCAGTTCTTC.